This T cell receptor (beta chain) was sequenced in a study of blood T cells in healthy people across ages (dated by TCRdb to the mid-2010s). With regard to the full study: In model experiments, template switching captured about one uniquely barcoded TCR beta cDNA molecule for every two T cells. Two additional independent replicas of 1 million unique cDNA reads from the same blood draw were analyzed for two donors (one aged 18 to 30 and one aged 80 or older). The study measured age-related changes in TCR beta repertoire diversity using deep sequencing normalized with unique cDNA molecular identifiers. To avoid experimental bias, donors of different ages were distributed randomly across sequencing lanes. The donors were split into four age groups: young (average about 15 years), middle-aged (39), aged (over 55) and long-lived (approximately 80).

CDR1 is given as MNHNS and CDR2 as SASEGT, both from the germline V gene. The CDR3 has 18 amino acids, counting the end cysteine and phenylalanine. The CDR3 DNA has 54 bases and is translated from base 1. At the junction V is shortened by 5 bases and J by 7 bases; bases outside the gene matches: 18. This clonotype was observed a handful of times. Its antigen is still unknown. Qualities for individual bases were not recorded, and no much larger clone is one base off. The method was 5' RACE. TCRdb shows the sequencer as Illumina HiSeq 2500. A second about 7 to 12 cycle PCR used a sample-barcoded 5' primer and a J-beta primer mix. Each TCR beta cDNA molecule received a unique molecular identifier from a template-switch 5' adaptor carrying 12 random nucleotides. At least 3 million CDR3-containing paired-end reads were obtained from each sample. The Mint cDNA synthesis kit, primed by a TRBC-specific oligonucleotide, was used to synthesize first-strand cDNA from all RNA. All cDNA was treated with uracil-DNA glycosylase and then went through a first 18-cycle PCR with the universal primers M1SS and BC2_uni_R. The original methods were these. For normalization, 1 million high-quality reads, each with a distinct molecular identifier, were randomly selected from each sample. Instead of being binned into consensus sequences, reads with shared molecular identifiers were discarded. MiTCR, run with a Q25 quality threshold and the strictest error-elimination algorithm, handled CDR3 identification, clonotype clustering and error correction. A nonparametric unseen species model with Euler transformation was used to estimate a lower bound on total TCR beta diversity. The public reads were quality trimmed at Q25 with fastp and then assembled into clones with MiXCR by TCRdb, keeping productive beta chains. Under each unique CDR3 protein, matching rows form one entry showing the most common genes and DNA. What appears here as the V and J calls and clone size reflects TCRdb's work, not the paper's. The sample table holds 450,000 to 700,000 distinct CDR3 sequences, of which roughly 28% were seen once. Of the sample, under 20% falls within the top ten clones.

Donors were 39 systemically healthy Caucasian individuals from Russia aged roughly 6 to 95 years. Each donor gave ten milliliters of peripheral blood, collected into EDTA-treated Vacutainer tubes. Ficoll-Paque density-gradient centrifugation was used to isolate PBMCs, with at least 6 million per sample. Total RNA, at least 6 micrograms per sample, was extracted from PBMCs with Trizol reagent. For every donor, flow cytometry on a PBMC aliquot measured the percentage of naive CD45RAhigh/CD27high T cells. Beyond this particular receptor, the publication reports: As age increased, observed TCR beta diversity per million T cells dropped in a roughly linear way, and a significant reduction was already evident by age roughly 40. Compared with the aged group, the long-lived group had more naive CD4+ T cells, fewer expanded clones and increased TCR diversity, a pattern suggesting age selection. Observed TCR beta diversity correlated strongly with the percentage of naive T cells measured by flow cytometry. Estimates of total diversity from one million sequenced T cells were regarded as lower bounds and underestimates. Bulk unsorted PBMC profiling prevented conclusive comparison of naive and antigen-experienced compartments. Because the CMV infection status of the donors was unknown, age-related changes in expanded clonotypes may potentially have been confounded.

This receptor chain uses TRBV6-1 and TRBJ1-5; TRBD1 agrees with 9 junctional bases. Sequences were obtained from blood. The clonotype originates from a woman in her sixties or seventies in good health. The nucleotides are TGTGCCAGCAGTCGATCCGCGCACCGGACAGGGGTAGAACAGCCCCAGCATTTT. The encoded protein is CASSRSAHRTGVEQPQHF.